This T cell receptor beta chain was sequenced during a study of shared clonotypes between healthy human individuals (TCRdb year 2020). Notes on the research overall: The cohort included three men and two women between 18 and 49 years of age. To estimate repertoire size and how much clonotypes are shared between individuals, the study performed deep sequencing of blood TCR repertoires from about five healthy adults. For each donor, CD4 naive and CD4 memory were each run on three plates, CD8 naive on two plates, and CD8 memory on one plate. Each donor's leukapheresis produced roughly between about 0.9 and 9.5 billion PBMCs. To increase sequencing depth and limit assay-specific biases, TCR repertoire library preparation and sequencing were carried out by different laboratories using diverse techniques.

Overall study results and their limits: Clonotypes shared by all four sorted-subset donors showed higher generation probabilities than non-shared clonotypes. Because the study included a small number of donors, the genetic and exposure-history diversity represented was limited. Estimated clonotype richness was generally larger for naive than for memory subsets. Pairwise subsampling indicated that sequencing depth was expected to affect the degree of clonotype sharing among donors. Sampling was limited to blood, and TCR repertoires in tissue likely differ from TCR repertoires in blood. Sharing across a few donors was observed for around 5% of naive CD4, less than 4% of naive CD8, about 2.5% of memory CD4, and roughly 0.43% of memory CD8 clonotypes. Incomplete sequencing was indicated by rarefaction of sorted-subset datasets, despite the large sequencing depth.

The donors were healthy, HIV-negative adults who had no recently reported acute infections or vaccinations. Every donor was a Caucasian adult residing in Nashville, Tennessee, USA. CD4+ T cells were enriched by magnetic negative selection; naive cells were then positively selected on CD45RA, and the negative fraction formed the memory subset. After blood collection by leukapheresis, PBMCs were isolated using Ficoll-Histopaque density gradient centrifugation and then cryopreserved in the vapor phase of liquid nitrogen. Analytical flow cytometry was used to check the purity and quantity of each magnetically sorted T cell population. Genomic DNA was isolated from each sorted fraction and quantified by UV absorbance on a Nanodrop 2000c. Using the deep immunoSEQ assay, multiplex PCR amplified TCR CDR3 regions from genomic DNA. Extracted genomic DNA from each cell subset was spread evenly across all wells of several immunoSEQ 96-well plates, with each plate serving as a replicate. For sorted subsets, each replicate PCR was loaded with about 0.2 ug genomic DNA, equivalent to some 31,000 T cell genomes. The purified libraries were quantified using a Qubit 3.0 fluorometer, sized with a Bioanalyzer 2100, and then quantified again using the KAPA Library Quantification kit. Every immunoSEQ 96-well plate was sequenced on a separate single-read 150-cycle Illumina NextSeq 550 flow cell. On the study's bioinformatics: Because only junctional sequences without quality scores were contained in the immunoSEQ output, filtering matching that applied to full-length reads could not be performed. Sequences were annotated with PyIR, a Python wrapper for IgBLAST v1.9, using IMGT germline references to assign V/J genes and CDR3. Any read was removed if the V/J assignment was weak (E-value above 1e-6), the CDR3 was missing, or the read contained stop codons, out-of-frame junctions, or ambiguous translated residues. V3J clonotypes were defined as sequences sharing the same inferred V gene, J gene, and CDR3 amino acid sequence. The percentage overlap between two repertoires was calculated by dividing the number of shared unique clonotypes by the size of the smaller repertoire. Richness of each repertoire was evaluated using RTK rarefaction, the Chao1 estimator, and Recon v2.1 estimates of unobserved clonotypes. Generation probabilities for all TCRbeta clonotypes obtained by the gDNA method from a few donors were computed using OLGA. Held by TCRdb, this immuneACCESS table contains in-frame sequences only and omits some clones. Under half of the omission traces to an unresolved V gene where checked; the cause of the rest is unknown. V and J calls plus clone size are reproduced from that table; the DNA served to infer D and trimming. This sample gives millions of clones in total; 85% to 95% of them show up just once. The top ten hold around 0.13% of the sample.

Concerning this clone: No cognate antigen has been identified for it. No base qualities exist here, and no much larger clone lies one base off it.

What was sequenced was naive CD4+ T cells sorted from blood. The cell subset or site label, read with the paper, signifies: CD45RA+ positively selected. The TCR was taken from a man younger than 35 in good health.

The DNA reads as follows: TGTGCCAGCACGGCACAGGGAGGAGGTAATGAAAAACTGTTTTTT. Translation gives CASTAQGGGNEKLFF. In this chain, TRBV6-1 is recombined with TRBJ1-4, and TRBD1 may be the D gene, going by 6 matching bases. From the germline V gene, CDR1 is MNHNS and CDR2 is SASEGT. Trimming removed 7 bases from V and 4 bases from J, leaving 16 bases between the germline ends. Measured from the cysteine to the phenylalanine, the CDR3 is 15 residues long. CDR3 DNA only is kept here, 45 bases in frame from base 1.